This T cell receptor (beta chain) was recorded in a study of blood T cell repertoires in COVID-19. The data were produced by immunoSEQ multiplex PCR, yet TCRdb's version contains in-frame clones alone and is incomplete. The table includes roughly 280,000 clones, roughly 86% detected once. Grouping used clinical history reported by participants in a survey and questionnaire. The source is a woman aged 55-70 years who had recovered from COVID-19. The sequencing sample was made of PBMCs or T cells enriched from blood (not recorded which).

CDR3 nucleotide sequence: TGTGCCTGGAGTCAACAGATCTCTGGAAACACCATATATTTT. This sequence encodes CAWSQQISGNTIYF. The chain recombines TRBV30 with TRBJ1-3; D unclear. The V end was cut by 2 bases, the J end by 0 bases, with 8 bases between. The CDR3 consists of 14 residues. Germline V gene sequence: CDR1 GTSNPN, CDR2 SVGIG (reference sequence). Full variable domain (rest looked up from reference TRBV30 and TRBJ1-3): SQTIHQWPATLVQPVGSPLSLECTVEGTSNPNLYWYRQAAGRGLQLLFYSVGIGQISSEVPQNLSASRPQDRQFILSSKKLLLSDSGFYLCAWSQQISGNTIYFGEGSWLTVV.